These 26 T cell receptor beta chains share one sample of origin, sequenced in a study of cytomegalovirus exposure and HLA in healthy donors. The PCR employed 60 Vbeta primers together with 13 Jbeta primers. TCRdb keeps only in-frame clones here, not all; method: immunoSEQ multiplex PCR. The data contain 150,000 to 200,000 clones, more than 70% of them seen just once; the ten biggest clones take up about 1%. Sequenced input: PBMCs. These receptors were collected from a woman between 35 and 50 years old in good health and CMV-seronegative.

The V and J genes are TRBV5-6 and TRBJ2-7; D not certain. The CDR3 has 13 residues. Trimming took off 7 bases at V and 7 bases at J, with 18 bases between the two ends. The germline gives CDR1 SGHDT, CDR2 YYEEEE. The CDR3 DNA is TGTGCCAGCTCTTTCGGAGCTTCCGGGGAGCAGTACGTC. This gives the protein CASSFGASGEQYV.

CDR3: CATSKGGIGQPQHF. The CDR3 nucleotides read TGTGCCACCAGCAAAGGGGGCATTGGACAGCCCCAGCATTTT. The genes are TRBV15 and TRBJ1-5; 7 bases align to TRBD1. This CDR3 has 14 amino acids. Germline loops: CDR1 LNHNV, CDR2 YYDKDF (reference sequence). V was clipped by 4 bases and J by 7 bases; unmatched bases: 7.

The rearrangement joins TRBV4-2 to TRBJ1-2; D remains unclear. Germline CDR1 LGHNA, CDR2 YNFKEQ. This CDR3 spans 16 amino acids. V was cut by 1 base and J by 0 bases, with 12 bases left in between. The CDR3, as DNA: TGTGCCAGCAGCCAAGTCCTCGGGAGAACTAACTATGGCTACACCTTC. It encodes CASSQVLGRTNYGYTF.

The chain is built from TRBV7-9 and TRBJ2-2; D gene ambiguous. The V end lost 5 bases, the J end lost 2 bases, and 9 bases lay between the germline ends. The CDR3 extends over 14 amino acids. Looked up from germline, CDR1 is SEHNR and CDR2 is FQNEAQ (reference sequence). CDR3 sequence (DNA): TGTGCCAGCAGCCCCGACTTAAACACCGGGGAGCTGTTTTTT. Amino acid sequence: CASSPDLNTGELFF.

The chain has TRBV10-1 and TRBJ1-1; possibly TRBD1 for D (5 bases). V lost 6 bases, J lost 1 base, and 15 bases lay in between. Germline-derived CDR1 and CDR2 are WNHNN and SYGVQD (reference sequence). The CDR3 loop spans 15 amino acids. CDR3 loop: CASRKLQAPNTEAFF. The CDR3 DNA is TGCGCCAGCAGGAAGCTACAGGCCCCGAACACTGAAGCTTTCTTT.

CDR3 protein: CSVDRYRGLNYGYTF. As DNA, the CDR3 is TGCAGCGTTGACCGATACAGGGGGCTCAACTATGGCTACACCTTC. The chain uses TRBV29-1 and TRBJ1-2, with 9 bases lining up with TRBD1. The junction had 7 bases not matched to a gene; V was cut back by 3 bases and J by 2 bases. In germline, CDR1 is SQVTM, CDR2 ANQGSEA. The CDR3 length is 15 residues. Together with reference TRBV29-1 and TRBJ1-2, the CDR3 gives the full variable domain: SAVISQKPSRDICQRGTSLTIQCQVDSQVTMMFWYRQQPGQSLTLIATANQGSEATYESGFVIDKFPISRPNLTFSTLTVSNMSPEDSSIYLCSVDRYRGLNYGYTFGSGTRLTVV.

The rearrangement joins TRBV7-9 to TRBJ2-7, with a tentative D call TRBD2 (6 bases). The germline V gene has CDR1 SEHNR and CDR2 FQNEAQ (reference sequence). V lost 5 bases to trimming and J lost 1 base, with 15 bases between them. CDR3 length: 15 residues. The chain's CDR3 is CASSRGGLPSYEQYV. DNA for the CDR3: TGTGCCAGCAGCCGCGGAGGGTTGCCTTCCTACGAGCAGTACGTC.

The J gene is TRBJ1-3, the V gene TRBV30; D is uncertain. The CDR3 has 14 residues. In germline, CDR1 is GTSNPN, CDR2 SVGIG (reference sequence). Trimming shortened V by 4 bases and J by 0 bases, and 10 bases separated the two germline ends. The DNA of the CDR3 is TGTGCCTGGACCCCCGCACTCTCTGGAAACACCATATATTTT. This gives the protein CAWTPALSGNTIYF.

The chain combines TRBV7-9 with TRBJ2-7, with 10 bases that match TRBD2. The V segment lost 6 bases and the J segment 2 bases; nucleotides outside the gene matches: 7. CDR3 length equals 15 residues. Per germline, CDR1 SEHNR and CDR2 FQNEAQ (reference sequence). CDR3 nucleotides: TGTGCCAGCAGTCCCGGACTAGCGGACCCCTACGAGCAGTACTTC. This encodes CASSPGLADPYEQYF.

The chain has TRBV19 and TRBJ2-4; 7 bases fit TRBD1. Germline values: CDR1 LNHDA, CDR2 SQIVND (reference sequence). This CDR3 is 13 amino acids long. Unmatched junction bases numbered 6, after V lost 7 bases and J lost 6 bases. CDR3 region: CASTTGTVNIQYF. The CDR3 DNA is TGTGCCAGTACCACCGGGACAGTAAACATTCAGTACTTC.

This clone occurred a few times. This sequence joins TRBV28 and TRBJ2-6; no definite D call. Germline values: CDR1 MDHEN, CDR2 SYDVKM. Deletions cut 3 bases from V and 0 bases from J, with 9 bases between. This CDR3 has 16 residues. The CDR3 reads CASSLAGFSGANVLTF. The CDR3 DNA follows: TGTGCCAGCAGTTTGGCAGGCTTCTCTGGGGCCAACGTCCTGACTTTC. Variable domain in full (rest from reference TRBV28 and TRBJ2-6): DVKVTQSSRYLVKRTGEKVFLECVQDMDHENMFWYRQDPGLGLRLIYFSYDVKMKEKGDIPEGYSVSREKKERFSLILESASTNQTSMYLCASSLAGFSGANVLTFGAGSRLTVL.

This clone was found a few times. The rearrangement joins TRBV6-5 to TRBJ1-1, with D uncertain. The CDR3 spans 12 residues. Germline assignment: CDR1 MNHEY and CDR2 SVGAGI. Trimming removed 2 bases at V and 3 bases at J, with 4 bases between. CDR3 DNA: TGTGCCAGCAGTTACGGAGACACTGAAGCTTTCTTT. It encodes CASSYGDTEAFF.

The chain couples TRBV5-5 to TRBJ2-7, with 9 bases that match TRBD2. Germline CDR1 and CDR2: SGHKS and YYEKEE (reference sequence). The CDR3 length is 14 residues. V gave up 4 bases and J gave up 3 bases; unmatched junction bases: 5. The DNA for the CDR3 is TGTGCCAGCAGCCCGGGACTAGCAGACTACGAGCAGTACTTC. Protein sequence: CASSPGLADYEQYF. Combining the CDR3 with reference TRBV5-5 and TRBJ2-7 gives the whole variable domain DAGVTQSPTHLIKTRGQQVTLRCSPISGHKSVSWYQQVLGQGPQFIFQYYEKEERGRGNFPDRFSARQFPNYSSELNVNALLLGDSALYLCASSPGLADYEQYFGPGTRLTVT.

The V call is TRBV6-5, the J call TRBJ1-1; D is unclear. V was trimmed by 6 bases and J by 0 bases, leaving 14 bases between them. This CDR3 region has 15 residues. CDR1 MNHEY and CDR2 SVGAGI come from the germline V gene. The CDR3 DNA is TGTGCCAGCAGCGGAGGAGGGAGAATGAACACTGAAGCTTTCTTT. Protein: CASSGGGRMNTEAFF.

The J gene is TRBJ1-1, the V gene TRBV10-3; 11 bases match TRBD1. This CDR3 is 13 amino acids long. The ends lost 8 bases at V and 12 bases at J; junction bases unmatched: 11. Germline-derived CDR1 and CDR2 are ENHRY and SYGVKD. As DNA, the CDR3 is TGTGCCATCGCGACGGGACAGGGGGAACAGACTTTCTTT. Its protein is CAIATGQGEQTFF.

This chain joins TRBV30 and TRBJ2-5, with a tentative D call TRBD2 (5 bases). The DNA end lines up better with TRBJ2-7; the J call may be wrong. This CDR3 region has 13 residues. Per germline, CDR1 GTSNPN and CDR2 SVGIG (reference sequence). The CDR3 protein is CARQGGASYEQYF. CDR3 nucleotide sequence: TGTGCCCGCCAAGGAGGAGCCTCCTACGAGCAGTACTTC.

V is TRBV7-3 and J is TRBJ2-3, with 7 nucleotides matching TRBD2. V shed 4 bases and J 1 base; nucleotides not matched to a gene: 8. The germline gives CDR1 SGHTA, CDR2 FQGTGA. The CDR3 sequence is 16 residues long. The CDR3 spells CASSSKLLAGTDTQYF. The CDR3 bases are TGTGCCAGCAGCTCGAAACTGCTAGCGGGCACAGATACGCAGTATTTT.

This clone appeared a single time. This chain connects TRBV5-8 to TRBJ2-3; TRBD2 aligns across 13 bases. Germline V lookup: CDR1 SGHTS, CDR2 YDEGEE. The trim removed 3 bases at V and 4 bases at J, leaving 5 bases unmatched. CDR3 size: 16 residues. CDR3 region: CASSSRLAGGADTQYF. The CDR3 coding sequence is TGTGCCAGCAGCTCCAGACTAGCGGGAGGTGCAGATACGCAGTATTTT.

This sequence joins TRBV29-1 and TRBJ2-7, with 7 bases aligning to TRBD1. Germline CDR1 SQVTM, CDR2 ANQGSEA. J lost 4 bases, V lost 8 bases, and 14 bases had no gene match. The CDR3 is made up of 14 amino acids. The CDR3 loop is CSFSRQGVQYEQYF. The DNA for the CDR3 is TGCAGCTTTTCTCGACAGGGAGTTCAGTACGAGCAGTACTTC.

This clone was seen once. The CDR3 coding sequence is TGTGCCAGAAGCTTGGAGGGGCTCAGCCCCCTACGCTACTATGGCTACACCTTC. Translated: CARSLEGLSPLRYYGYTF. This chain links TRBV5-3 with TRBJ1-2; D is possibly TRBD1 (5 bases). TRBV5-3 is an open reading frame whose function is uncertain. The V gene lost 0 bases and the J gene lost 3 bases, with 21 bases spanning the gap. CDR3 length: 18 amino acids.

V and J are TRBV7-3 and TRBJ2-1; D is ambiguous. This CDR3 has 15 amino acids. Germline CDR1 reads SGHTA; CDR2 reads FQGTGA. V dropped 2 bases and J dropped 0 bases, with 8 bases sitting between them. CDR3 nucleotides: TGTGCCAGCAGCTTAGGAGCAAACTCCTACAATGAGCAGTTCTTC. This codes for CASSLGANSYNEQFF.

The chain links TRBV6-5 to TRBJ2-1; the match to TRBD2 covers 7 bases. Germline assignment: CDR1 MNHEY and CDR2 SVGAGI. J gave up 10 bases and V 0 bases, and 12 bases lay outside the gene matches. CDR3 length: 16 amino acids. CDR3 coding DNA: TGTGCCAGCAGTTACTCGAGTGGGCGGGGGTTCGGGGAGCAGTTCTTC. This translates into CASSYSSGRGFGEQFF.

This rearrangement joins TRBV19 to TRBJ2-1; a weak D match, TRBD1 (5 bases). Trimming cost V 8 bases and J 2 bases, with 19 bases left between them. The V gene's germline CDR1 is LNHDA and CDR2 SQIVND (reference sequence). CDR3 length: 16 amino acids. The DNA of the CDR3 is TGTGCCAGTCGCATACAAACAGGTCCCGCCTACAATGAGCAGTTCTTC. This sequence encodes CASRIQTGPAYNEQFF.

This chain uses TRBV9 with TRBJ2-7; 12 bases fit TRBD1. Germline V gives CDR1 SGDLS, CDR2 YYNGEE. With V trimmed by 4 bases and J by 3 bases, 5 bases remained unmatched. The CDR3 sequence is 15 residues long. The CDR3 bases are TGTGCCAGCAGCCCCGGGACAGGGGGCTTCTACGAGCAGTACTTC. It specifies CASSPGTGGFYEQYF.

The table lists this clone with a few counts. CDR3 sequence: CASSLDGRARSTQYF. For the CDR3, the DNA is TGTGCCAGCAGCTTAGACGGGAGGGCCAGGAGTACGCAGTATTTT. V usage is TRBV11-1 and J usage is TRBJ2-3, with TRBD2 matching over 8 bases. Per the germline V gene, CDR1 is SGHAT and CDR2 is FQDESV (reference sequence). CDR3 length: 15 residues. Losses at the gene ends were 1 base for V and 8 bases for J; bases not matched to a gene: 8.

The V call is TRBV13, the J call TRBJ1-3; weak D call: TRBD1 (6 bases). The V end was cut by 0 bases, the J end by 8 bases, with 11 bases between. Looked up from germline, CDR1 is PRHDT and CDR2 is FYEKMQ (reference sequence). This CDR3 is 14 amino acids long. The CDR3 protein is CASSLGGARDTIYF. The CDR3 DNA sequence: TGTGCCAGCAGCTTAGGGGGGGCGCGAGACACCATATATTTT. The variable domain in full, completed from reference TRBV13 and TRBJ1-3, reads AAGVIQSPRHLIKEKRETATLKCYPIPRHDTVYWYQQGPGQDPQFLISFYEKMQSDKGSIPDRFSAQQFSDYHSELNMSSLELGDSALYFCASSLGGARDTIYFGEGSWLTVV.